Listed below are T cell receptor beta chains from one sample, sequenced in a study of T cells after yellow fever vaccination. In TCRdb, the 5' RACE reads were re-called with MiXCR into one record per CDR3 protein. Here the sample spans 450,000 to 650,000 distinct CDR3 sequences, just over 20% being singletons. This material consisted of PBMCs, taken less than 25 days after the first yellow fever vaccination. The receptors come from a man aged 18 to 30 who received the YFV17D yellow fever vaccine. The CDR3 runs from the conserved cysteine through the conserved F or W. A D gene is named only where the DNA matches it firmly. Size is stated for part of the rows, as once, few or many counts, or as a class when the clone is expanded.

>TRBV11-2|TRBJ1-1|-|-
CASSRVPGTEAFF
TGTGCCAGCAGCCGCGTTCCGGGCACTGAAGCTTTCTTT
>TRBV5-5|TRBJ2-1|-|-
CATSTRGFYNEQFF
TGTGCCACTTCGACCAGGGGTTTTTACAATGAGCAGTTCTTC
>TRBV7-9|TRBJ2-5|few|TRBD1
CASSSRQGIETQYF
TGTGCCAGCAGCTCGAGACAGGGTATAGAGACCCAGTACTTC
>TRBV5-1|TRBJ1-2|few|TRBD1
CASSLSPGGGYTF
TGCGCCAGCAGCTTGAGCCCAGGGGGCGGCTACACCTTC
>TRBV5-1|TRBJ1-1|-|TRBD1
CASSRTGVRNTEAFF
TGCGCCAGCAGCCGGACAGGCGTGCGTAACACTGAAGCTTTCTTT
>TRBV4-3|TRBJ2-7|-|TRBD1
CASSQSGQGRYEQYF
TGCGCCAGCAGCCAATCCGGACAGGGGCGCTACGAGCAGTACTTC
>TRBV29-1|TRBJ2-5|-|-
CSAGVGGETQYF
TGCAGCGCCGGGGTGGGGGGAGAGACCCAGTACTTC
>TRBV11-2|TRBJ2-7|few|-
CASSARTVHEQYF
TGTGCCAGCAGCGCCAGGACAGTCCACGAGCAGTACTTC
>TRBV10-3|TRBJ2-7|few|-
CAISGGEGVPYEQYF
TGTGCCATCAGTGGCGGGGAAGGGGTCCCCTACGAGCAGTACTTC
>TRBV5-5|TRBJ2-3|many|-
CASSQLPSDTQYF
TGTGCCAGCAGCCAACTCCCTAGTGATACGCAGTATTTT
>TRBV21-1|TRBJ2-1|-|-
CATRETGTGAPNEQFF
TGTGCCACCAGGGAAACCGGGACAGGGGCCCCCAATGAGCAGTTCTTC
>TRBV7-2|TRBJ1-2|-|-
CASSIGGGYGYTF
TGTGCCAGCAGCATCGGGGGGGGTTATGGCTACACCTTC
>TRBV9|TRBJ2-3|-|-
CASSPRRRGGTDTQYF
TGTGCCAGCAGCCCCCGGAGGCGGGGCGGCACAGATACGCAGTATTTT
>TRBV10-3|TRBJ1-6|-|-
CAISEHPAERGNSPLHF
TGTGCCATCAGTGAGCACCCGGCAGAAAGGGGTAATTCACCCCTCCACTTT
>TRBV11-2|TRBJ1-2|-|-
CASSLVDNAWYGYIF
TGTGCCAGCAGCTTAGTAGACAACGCCTGGTATGGCTACATCTTC
>TRBV20-1|TRBJ1-1|-|TRBD1
CSASQGAHEAFF
TGCAGTGCTAGCCAGGGGGCTCATGAAGCTTTCTTT
>TRBV27|TRBJ2-2|many|-
CASSFWNTGELFF
TGTGCCAGCAGTTTCTGGAACACCGGGGAGCTGTTTTTT
>TRBV3-1|TRBJ2-3|-|-
CASSQVKGAWEDTQYF
TGTGCCAGCAGCCAAGTGAAGGGAGCCTGGGAGGATACGCAGTATTTT
>TRBV5-1|TRBJ2-3|many|-
CASSPLPGTDTQYF
TGCGCCAGCAGCCCCCTTCCGGGGACAGATACGCAGTATTTT
>TRBV30|TRBJ2-3|few|-
CAWSVQGTDTQYF
TGTGCCTGGAGTGTACAGGGCACAGATACGCAGTATTTT
>TRBV20-1|TRBJ2-1|-|TRBD2
CSAPPGTSGGQSSYNEQFF
TGCAGTGCTCCACCCGGGACTAGCGGGGGCCAGAGCTCCTACAATGAGCAGTTCTTC
>TRBV4-1|TRBJ2-5|many|-
CASSQGEGEGQETQYF
TGCGCCAGCAGCCAAGGAGAGGGAGAGGGACAAGAGACCCAGTACTTC
>TRBV6-1|TRBJ2-2|-|TRBD2
CASKRLAGGWTGELFF
TGTGCCAGCAAGAGACTAGCGGGGGGATGGACCGGGGAGCTGTTTTTT
>TRBV19|TRBJ2-3|-|TRBD1
CASGYRGLGDTQYF
TGTGCCAGTGGCTACAGGGGGCTAGGGGATACGCAGTATTTT
>TRBV4-3|TRBJ2-5|once|-
CASSPDWGASGETQYF
TGCGCCAGCAGCCCAGATTGGGGAGCGTCGGGGGAGACCCAGTACTTC
>TRBV5-4|TRBJ2-5|few|TRBD1
CAGRQGPGETQYF
TGTGCCGGTAGACAGGGCCCGGGGGAGACCCAGTACTTC
>TRBV6-1|TRBJ1-5|-|-
CASSPLPNQPQHF
TGTGCCAGCAGTCCCCTCCCAAATCAGCCCCAGCATTTT
>TRBV7-9|TRBJ1-1|few|TRBD1
CASSFWTGIVATEAFF
TGTGCCAGCAGTTTCTGGACAGGGATCGTGGCCACTGAAGCTTTCTTT
>TRBV19|TRBJ2-7|-|-
CASSSQGRSSYEQYF
TGTGCCAGTAGTTCACAGGGTAGGAGCTCCTACGAGCAGTACTTC
>TRBV2|TRBJ2-7|-|-
CASRATRLNSYEQYF
TGTGCCAGCCGCGCGACTCGCCTTAACTCCTACGAGCAGTACTTC
>TRBV7-2|TRBJ2-2|many|-
CASSLPSGELFF
TGTGCCAGCAGCTTGCCCTCGGGGGAGCTGTTTTTT
>TRBV29-1|TRBJ2-7|-|TRBD1
CSVVDRLDPAEQYF
TGCAGCGTTGTGGACAGGCTGGACCCTGCCGAGCAGTACTTC
>TRBV6-2/TRBV6-3|TRBJ1-6|few|TRBD1
CASTLRTGLGSPLHF
TGTGCCAGCACCCTAAGGACAGGGCTTGGATCACCCCTCCACTTT
>TRBV6-1|TRBJ1-2|few|-
CASSDGLPGVGYTF
TGTGCCAGCAGTGATGGCCTCCCGGGGGTCGGCTACACCTTC
>TRBV9|TRBJ2-6|-|-
CASGDRSGANVLTF
TGTGCCAGCGGAGATAGGTCTGGGGCCAACGTCCTGACTTTC
>TRBV9|TRBJ2-5|few|TRBD1
CASSVATGGGETQYF
TGTGCCAGCAGCGTAGCGACAGGGGGCGGGGAGACCCAGTACTTC
>TRBV3-1|TRBJ1-5|few|-
CASSQSFGTGQPQHF
TGTGCCAGCAGCCAAAGTTTCGGGACGGGTCAGCCCCAGCATTTT